The clone carrying this TCR beta chain was observed many times. As yet, its antigen is unknown. Ophthalmopathy was moderately-to-severely active, CAS at least 3, NOSPECS at least 4, lasting under 3 months. Orbital computed tomography, thyroid ultrasound, TRAb, serum thyroxine and clinical symptoms formed the basis of diagnosis. A roughly 9.3 ml volume of fresh peripheral blood provided the PBMCs. The data were taken from a study of Graves' ophthalmopathy and Graves' hyperthyroidism. Study outcomes and limitations: Classification of ophthalmopathy versus stable hyperthyroidism by a 13-signature model yielded roughly 86% sensitivity and around 81% specificity.

RNA transcripts served as template for amplifying TCR beta CDR3 sequences. An opening RT-PCR round employed HTBI primers and preceded a second-round multiplex PCR. One entry per CDR3 protein results from TCRdb running MiXCR on the multiplex PCR reads. This table has some 520,000 distinct CDR3 sequences, around 15% appearing once. V was trimmed by 2 bases and J by 2 bases, leaving 14 bases between them. CDR1 is SGHRS and CDR2 is YFSETQ in the germline V gene. The CDR3 runs 15 residues. The rearrangement links TRBV5-1 to TRBJ2-7, with D perhaps TRBD1 (5 bases). This receptor was obtained from a woman between 25 and 40 years old with Graves' ophthalmopathy. The sequencing input was blood. CDR3 sequence: CASSLRQTKTYEQYF. The DNA for the CDR3 is TGCGCCAGCAGCTTAAGACAGACAAAGACCTACGAGCAGTACTTC.